The 30 T cell receptor beta chains listed next were all sequenced from one sample in a study of Graves' ophthalmopathy and Graves' hyperthyroidism. For repertoire sequencing, the TCR beta CDR3 regions were amplified from RNA transcripts. In the first round, RT-PCR was carried out with HTBI primers, and a multiplex PCR formed the second round. TCRdb analysed the multiplex PCR reads with MiXCR anew, one entry per CDR3 protein. Altogether about 740,000 distinct CDR3 sequences are present, roughly 40% being singletons, with the ten largest covering roughly 46%. Sequenced material: peripheral blood. Every receptor here comes from an adult man with Graves' ophthalmopathy.

This chain connects TRBV19 to TRBJ2-6, with unresolved D. Per the germline V gene, CDR1 is LNHDA and CDR2 is SQIVND (reference sequence). The CDR3 runs to 14 residues. V lost 5 bases and J lost 4, with 9 bases in between. CDR3 sequence reads: CASSVLQGANVLTF. In DNA, the CDR3 is TGTGCCAGTAGTGTATTACAGGGGGCCAACGTCCTGACTTTC.

Note on this clonotype: The junction differs from germline at one of its ends, possibly a read error. The chain is built from TRBV10-3 and TRBJ1-1; 9 bases are a match to TRBD1. Germline CDR1 and CDR2: ENHRY and SYGVKD. CDR3 size: 15 residues. The CDR3 DNA sequence: TGTGCCAGCAGTTTAGGGGACAGGGTGGACACTGAAGCTTTCTTT. Its translation: CASSLGDRVDTEAFF.

The chain combines TRBV29-1 with TRBJ2-5; tentative D call: TRBD2 (6 bases). Germline CDR1 is SQVTM and CDR2 is ANQGSEA. CDR3 length equals 11 residues. V was clipped by 7 bases and J by 4 bases, with 10 bases between them. CDR3 loop: CSGQAGETQYF. The DNA for the CDR3 is TGCAGCGGACAAGCGGGAGAGACCCAGTACTTC.

The V and J genes are TRBV7-8 and TRBJ1-1; 8 nucleotides align to TRBD1. V gave up 0 bases and J gave up 10 bases; unmatched junction bases: 10. The germline CDR1 and CDR2 sequences are SGHVS and FQNEAQ. The CDR3 is made up of 15 amino acids. Here the CDR3 DNA reads TGTGCCAGCAGCTTAGCGCATGCAGGGGGCAACAGAGCTTTCTTT. Translated, it gives CASSLAHAGGNRAFF.

Regarding this clonotype: A clone one base away is much larger, so this may be a read error. The chain couples TRBV5-6 to TRBJ2-5, with 9 nucleotides matching TRBD1. The length of the CDR3 is 14 residues. CDR1 is SGHDT and CDR2 is YYEEEE in the germline V gene. The CDR3 sequence is CASSFRTGVETQCF. CDR3 nucleotides: TGTGCCAGCAGCTTTCGGACAGGGGTGGAGACCCAGTGCTTC. The variable domain in full, completed from reference TRBV5-6 and TRBJ2-5, reads DAGVTQSPTHLIKTRGQQVTLRCSPKSGHDTVSWYQQALGQGPQFIFQYYEEEERQRGNFPDRFSGHQFPNYSSELNVNALLLGDSALYLCASSFRTGVETQCFGPGTRLLVL.

The chain uses TRBV2 and TRBJ1-5; TRBD1 is a possible D gene (5 bases). Deletions cut 10 bases from V and 5 bases from J, with 21 bases between. CDR3 length: 15 residues. Germline values: CDR1 SNHLY, CDR2 FYNNEI. CDR3 sequence reads: CATQARTLGHQPQHF. CDR3 sequence (DNA): TGTGCCACCCAAGCACGGACATTAGGGCATCAGCCCCAGCATTTT.

J is TRBJ1-1 and V is TRBV4-3; 9 nucleotides align to TRBD1. This CDR3 is 15 amino acids long. Trimming at V came to 3 bases and at J to 5 bases, leaving 7 bases not matched to a gene. Per germline, CDR1 LGHNA and CDR2 YSLEER. The DNA for the CDR3 is TGCGCCAGCAGCCAGGGGACAGGGTTGGGGACTGAAGCTTTCTTT. Residues: CASSQGTGLGTEAFF.

This sequence joins TRBV10-3 and TRBJ2-7; D is ambiguous. CDR3 length: 12 residues. The V gene's germline CDR1 is ENHRY and CDR2 SYGVKD. Trimming cost V 10 bases and J 3 bases, with 13 bases left between them. The CDR3 here is CASSESHYEQYF. CDR3 bases: TGTGCCAGCAGCGAATCCCACTACGAGCAGTACTTC.

This clonotype was detected only a few times. V is TRBV6-1 and J is TRBJ1-2; D call uncertain. Germline CDR1 MNHNS, CDR2 SASEGT. The V gene lost 4 bases and the J gene lost 1 base, with 13 bases spanning the gap. This CDR3 comprises 15 residues. The CDR3 spells CASSVSQPYNYGYTF. In DNA, the CDR3 is TGTGCCAGCAGTGTCTCACAGCCGTATAACTATGGCTACACCTTC.

J is TRBJ2-5 and V is TRBV7-9, with D perhaps matching TRBD2 (5 bases). The V end lost 1 base, the J end lost 7 bases, and 13 bases lay between the germline ends. Germline CDR1 reads SEHNR; CDR2 reads FQNEAQ (reference sequence). This CDR3 is built from 14 residues. In DNA form, the CDR3 reads TGTGCCAGCAGCTTAGGACGGGAACTGGGGACCCAGTACTTC. As protein: CASSLGRELGTQYF. Together with reference TRBV7-9 and TRBJ2-5, the CDR3 gives the full variable domain: DTGVSQNPRHKITKRGQNVTFRCDPISEHNRLYWYRQTLGQGPEFLTYFQNEAQLEKSRLLSDRFSAERPKGSFSTLEIQRTEQGDSAMYLCASSLGRELGTQYFGPGTRLLVL.

Regarding this clonotype: This may be a read error: a much more frequent sequence differs by one nucleotide. This chain joins TRBV15 and TRBJ2-5; D call uncertain. CDR1 is LNHNV and CDR2 is YYDKDF in the germline V gene (reference sequence). The CDR3 extends over 13 amino acids. The CDR3 spells CATSRDYQETHYF. The CDR3 DNA is TGTGCCACCAGCAGAGATTACCAAGAGACCCACTACTTC. The full variable domain, rest sourced from reference TRBV15 and TRBJ2-5, is DAMVIQNPRYQVTQFGKPVTLSCSQTLNHNVMYWYQQKSSQAPKLLFHYYDKDFNNEADTPDNFQSRRPNTSFCFLDIRSPGLGDTAMYLCATSRDYQETHYFGPGTRLLVL.

This sequence joins TRBV10-3 and TRBJ1-2, with D tentatively TRBD1 (5 bases). The CDR3 has 12 amino acids. V lost 8 bases to trimming and J lost 8 bases, with 15 bases between them. The germline V gene has CDR1 ENHRY and CDR2 SYGVKD. The chain's CDR3 is CAIASGLRGYTF. In DNA form, the CDR3 reads TGTGCCATCGCTTCAGGGCTCCGGGGCTACACCTTC.

The V gene is TRBV9, the J gene TRBJ1-4; no definite D call. The CDR3 contains 15 residues. The V end was cut by 0 bases, the J end by 1 base, with 7 bases between. Germline CDR1 SGDLS, CDR2 YYNGEE. CDR3 in amino acids: CASSVEAGTNEKLFF. CDR3 nucleotides: TGTGCCAGCAGCGTAGAGGCGGGAACTAATGAAAAACTGTTTTTT.

V is TRBV20-1 and J is TRBJ2-7; no firm D call. The length of the CDR3 is 12 residues. Germline CDR1 and CDR2: DFQATT and SNEGSKA (reference sequence). Trimming pared 0 bases from V and 6 bases from J, leaving 9 bases between. DNA of the CDR3: TGCAGTGCTAGAGAAGGGCTCGGCGAGCAGTACTTC. It is translated as CSAREGLGEQYF.

This chain links TRBV28 with TRBJ1-2, with 9 nucleotides matching TRBD1. Germline trimming cut 11 bases from V and 7 bases from J; bases unmatched to any gene: 8. Germline CDR1 MDHEN, CDR2 SYDVKM. The length of the CDR3 is 12 residues. CDR3 in amino acids: CAGNRGRGGYTF. CDR3 nucleotide sequence: TGTGCCGGGAACAGGGGGCGCGGTGGCTACACCTTC.

The rearrangement uses TRBV10-3 and TRBJ2-7; 9 bases map to TRBD1. This CDR3 has 14 amino acids. Losses at the gene ends were 10 bases for V and 3 bases for J; bases not matched to a gene: 10. CDR1 is ENHRY and CDR2 is SYGVKD in the germline V gene. The CDR3: CASIQGGQGYEQYF. The CDR3, as DNA: TGTGCCAGCATCCAGGGGGGACAGGGCTACGAGCAGTACTTC.

This clonotype was counted once. The CDR3 sequence: CASSENRVGHGYTF. The CDR3 region has the DNA TGTGCCAGCAGTGAGAACAGGGTCGGCCATGGCTACACCTTC. The chain carries TRBV25-1 and TRBJ1-2, with D possibly TRBD1 on 6 matching bases. The CDR3 length is 14 residues. Germline assignment: CDR1 MGHDK and CDR2 SYGVNS. Trimming took 3 bases from V and 6 from J, leaving 14 bases between them.

V and J are TRBV11-1 and TRBJ2-7; TRBD2 matches at 9 bases. This CDR3 contains 17 residues. The trim removed 6 bases at V and 3 bases at J, leaving 15 bases unmatched. CDR1 is SGHAT and CDR2 is FQDESV in the germline V gene (reference sequence). The CDR3 sequence is CASSSTTSGGTVYEQYF. CDR3 sequence (DNA): TGTGCCAGCAGTTCCACGACTAGCGGAGGGACAGTCTACGAGCAGTACTTC.

About this clonotype itself: It is likely a read error, because the conserved phenylalanine at the end of the CDR3 is missing. The chain uses TRBV2 and TRBJ2-5; tentatively, D is TRBD1 (6 bases). Germline CDR1 SNHLY, CDR2 FYNNEI. V lost 11 bases, J lost 4 bases, and 17 bases lay in between. The CDR3 covers 13 residues. CDR3: CACVTGSLETQYI. The CDR3 DNA reads TGTGCCTGTGTAACAGGGTCCCTAGAGACCCAGTACATC.

This clonotype appeared many times. The chain has TRBV5-1 and TRBJ1-5; 7 nucleotides agree with TRBD1. Trimming cost V 0 bases and J 5 bases; bases outside gene matches: 5. Per the germline V gene, CDR1 is SGHRS and CDR2 is YFSETQ. CDR3 length equals 15 residues. CDR3 in amino acids: CASSLAGTAHQPQHF. The CDR3 nucleotides read TGCGCCAGCAGCTTGGCGGGGACAGCTCATCAGCCCCAGCATTTT.

The chain couples TRBV29-1 to TRBJ2-7; TRBD2 aligns across 9 bases. The J call may be wrong; the DNA end is better matched by TRBJ2-1. The germline V gene has CDR1 SQVTM and CDR2 ANQGSEA. This CDR3 has 13 residues. The CDR3 DNA is TGCAGCGTCACTAGCGGGTCCTACAATGAGCAGTTCTTC. Protein product: CSVTSGSYNEQFF.

The chain combines TRBV5-1 with TRBJ1-1; D unclear. Germline loops: CDR1 SGHRS, CDR2 YFSETQ. The CDR3 loop spans 13 amino acids. V lost 4 bases to trimming and J lost 4 bases, with 11 bases between them. CDR3 loop: CASSRESGTEAFF. Here the CDR3 DNA reads TGCGCCAGCAGCCGCGAGTCTGGCACTGAAGCTTTCTTT. Together with reference TRBV5-1 and TRBJ1-1, the CDR3 gives the full variable domain: KAGVTQTPRYLIKTRGQQVTLSCSPISGHRSVSWYQQTPGQGLQFLFEYFSETQRNKGNFPGRFSGRQFSNSRSEMNVSTLELGDSALYLCASSRESGTEAFFGQGTRLTVV.

The chain couples TRBV10-3 to TRBJ1-5; D may be TRBD1 (5 bases). Per germline, CDR1 ENHRY and CDR2 SYGVKD. The CDR3 contains 14 residues. Trimming removed 10 bases from V and 0 bases from J, with 13 bases in between. The CDR3 loop reads CASWGEDSNQPQHF. In DNA, the CDR3 is TGTGCCAGCTGGGGCGAAGATAGCAATCAGCCCCAGCATTTT.

This chain uses TRBV15 with TRBJ2-5, with TRBD2 identical over 8 bases. The germline V gene has CDR1 LNHNV and CDR2 YYDKDF (reference sequence). Losses at the gene ends were 7 bases for V and 11 bases for J; bases not matched to a gene: 21. The CDR3 loop spans 16 amino acids. The CDR3 spells CATTPERAGGTDTQYF. Written as DNA, the CDR3 is TGTGCCACCACCCCAGAGAGGGCGGGGGGCACAGATACGCAGTACTTC.

A word on this clonotype: At one end, the junction sequence differs from germline, possibly due to a read error. This chain links TRBV11-1 with TRBJ1-4; 7 bases are a match to TRBD1. Looked up from germline, CDR1 is SGHAT and CDR2 is FQDESV (reference sequence). The CDR3 is 17 amino acids. This CDR3 reads CASSQEDQGEANEKLFF. CDR3 coding DNA: TGCGCCAGCAGCCAAGAGGACCAGGGGGAGGCTAATGAAAAACTGTTTTTT.

This clonotype was seen once. This may stem from a read error, because a much larger clone lies one nucleotide away. The V call is TRBV19, the J call TRBJ1-6; D call uncertain. V was cut by 8 bases and J by 10 bases, with 15 bases left in between. The length of the CDR3 is 13 residues. Germline lookup yields CDR1 LNHDA and CDR2 SQIVND (reference sequence). CDR3 sequence (DNA): TGTGCCAGTGGTACGGCAGTACGCTCACCCCTCCACTTT. Translated, it gives CASGTAVRSPLHF.

Of note for this clonotype: A junction boundary mismatches the germline segment, possibly from a read error. This rearrangement joins TRBV10-3 to TRBJ1-5; D call uncertain. This CDR3 region has 17 residues. Per germline, CDR1 ENHRY and CDR2 SYGVKD. This chain's CDR3 is CANSFIDGSRMNQPQHF. CDR3 nucleotide sequence: TGTGCCAACAGTTTTATCGACGGCAGTAGGATGAATCAGCCCCAGCATTTT.

Comments on this clonotype: A much more abundant neighbour one base away suggests this may be a read error. This sequence joins TRBV7-9 and TRBJ2-5; the D is unclear. The germline V gene encodes CDR1 SEHNR and CDR2 FQNEAQ (reference sequence). The CDR3 sequence is 13 residues long. In DNA form, the CDR3 reads TGTGCCAGCAGCTTAGCGGAGCAAGGGACCCAGTACTTC. This translates into CASSLAEQGTQYF. Looking up the rest from reference TRBV7-9 and TRBJ2-5 gives the full variable domain: DTGVSQNPRHKITKRGQNVTFRCDPISEHNRLYWYRQTLGQGPEFLTYFQNEAQLEKSRLLSDRFSAERPKGSFSTLEIQRTEQGDSAMYLCASSLAEQGTQYFGPGTRLLVL.

CDR3 nucleotides: TGTGCCAGCAGTCGCCAGGGCGAGAATTCACCCCTCCACTTT. This sequence encodes CASSRQGENSPLHF. The rearrangement links TRBV12-3 or TRBV12-4 to TRBJ1-6; D perhaps matches TRBD1 (5 bases). Trimming took 5 bases from V and 7 from J, leaving 12 bases between them. The CDR3 covers 14 residues.

This clonotype came up many times. The rearrangement uses TRBV6-1 and TRBJ1-5, with D unclear. The germline gives CDR1 MNHNS, CDR2 SASEGT. V shed 7 bases and J shed 5 bases, with 9 bases lying between them. This CDR3 has 12 amino acids. CDR3 coding DNA: TGTGCCAGCACCATACTCGATCAGCCCCAGCATTTT. Amino acids: CASTILDQPQHF.